This T cell receptor (beta chain) emerged from a study of cytomegalovirus exposure and HLA in healthy donors. Study observations and caveats: Being productive about 90% or about 30% of the time was typical of most TCR beta V segments in an earlier analysis.

PCR was performed using 60 Vbeta and 13 Jbeta primers. Produced via immunoSEQ multiplex PCR; TCRdb's table is partial and in-frame only. The sample records 150,000 to 200,000 clones, around 79% being singletons. Germline assignment: CDR1 SEHNR and CDR2 FQNEAQ (reference sequence). The CDR3 runs to 15 residues. V gave up 5 bases and J gave up 2 bases; unmatched junction bases: 3. This clone was observed a few times. What it binds is not known. Input material: PBMCs. The V call is TRBV7-9, the J call TRBJ2-2, with 9 nucleotides matching TRBD2. This clonotype was obtained from a man aged 40-55 years in good health and CMV-seropositive. The CDR3 protein is CASSGLAINTGELFF. In nucleotides, the CDR3 is TGTGCCAGCAGCGGACTAGCGATCAACACCGGGGAGCTGTTTTTT. Supplemented by reference TRBV7-9 and TRBJ2-2, the full variable domain reads DTGVSQNPRHKITKRGQNVTFRCDPISEHNRLYWYRQTLGQGPEFLTYFQNEAQLEKSRLLSDRFSAERPKGSFSTLEIQRTEQGDSAMYLCASSGLAINTGELFFGEGSRLTVL.